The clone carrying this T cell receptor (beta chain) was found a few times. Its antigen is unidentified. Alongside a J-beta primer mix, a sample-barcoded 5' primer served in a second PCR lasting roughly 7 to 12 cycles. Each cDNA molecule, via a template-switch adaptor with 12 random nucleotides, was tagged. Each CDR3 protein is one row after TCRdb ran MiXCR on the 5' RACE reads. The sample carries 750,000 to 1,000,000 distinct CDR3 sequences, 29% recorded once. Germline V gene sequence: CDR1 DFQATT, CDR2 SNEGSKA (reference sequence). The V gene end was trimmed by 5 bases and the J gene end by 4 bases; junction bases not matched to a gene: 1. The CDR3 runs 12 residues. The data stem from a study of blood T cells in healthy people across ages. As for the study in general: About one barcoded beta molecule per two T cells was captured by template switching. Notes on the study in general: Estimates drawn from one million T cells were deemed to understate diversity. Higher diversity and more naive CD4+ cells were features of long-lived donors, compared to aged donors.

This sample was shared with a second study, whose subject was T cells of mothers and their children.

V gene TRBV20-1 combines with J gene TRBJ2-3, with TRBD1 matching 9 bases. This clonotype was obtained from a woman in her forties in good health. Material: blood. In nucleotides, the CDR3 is TGCAGTGCTTGGACAGGGGCAGATACGCAGTATTTT. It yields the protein CSAWTGADTQYF.